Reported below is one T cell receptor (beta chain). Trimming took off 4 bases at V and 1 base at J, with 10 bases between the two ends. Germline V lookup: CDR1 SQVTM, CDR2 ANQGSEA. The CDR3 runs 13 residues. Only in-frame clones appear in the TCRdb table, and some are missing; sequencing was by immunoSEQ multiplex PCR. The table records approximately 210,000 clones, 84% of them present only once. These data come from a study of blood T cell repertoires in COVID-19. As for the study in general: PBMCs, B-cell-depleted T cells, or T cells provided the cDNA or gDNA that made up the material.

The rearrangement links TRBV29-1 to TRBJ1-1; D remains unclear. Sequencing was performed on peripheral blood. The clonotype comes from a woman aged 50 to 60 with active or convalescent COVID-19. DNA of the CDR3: TGCAGCGTTGCCTCGGGTAGGAACACTGAAGCTTTCTTT. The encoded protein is CSVASGRNTEAFF. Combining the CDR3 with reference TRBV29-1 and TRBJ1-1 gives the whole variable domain SAVISQKPSRDICQRGTSLTIQCQVDSQVTMMFWYRQQPGQSLTLIATANQGSEATYESGFVIDKFPISRPNLTFSTLTVSNMSPEDSSIYLCSVASGRNTEAFFGQGTRLTVV.